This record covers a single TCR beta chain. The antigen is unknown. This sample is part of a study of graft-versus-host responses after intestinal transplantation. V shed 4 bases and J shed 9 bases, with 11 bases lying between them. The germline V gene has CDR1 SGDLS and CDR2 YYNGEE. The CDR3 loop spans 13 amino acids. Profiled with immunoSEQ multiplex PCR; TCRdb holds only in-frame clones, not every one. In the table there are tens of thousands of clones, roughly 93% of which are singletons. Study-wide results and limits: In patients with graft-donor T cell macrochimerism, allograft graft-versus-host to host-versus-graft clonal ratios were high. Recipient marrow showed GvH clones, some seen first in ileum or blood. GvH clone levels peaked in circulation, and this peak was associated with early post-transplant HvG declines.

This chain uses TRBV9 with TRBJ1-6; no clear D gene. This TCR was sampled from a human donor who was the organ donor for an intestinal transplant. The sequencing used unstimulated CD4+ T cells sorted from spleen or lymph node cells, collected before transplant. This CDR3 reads CASSTEIGSPLHF. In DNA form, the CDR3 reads TGTGCCAGCAGCACAGAGATTGGTTCACCCCTCCACTTT. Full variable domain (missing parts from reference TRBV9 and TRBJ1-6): DSGVTQTPKHLITATGQRVTLRCSPRSGDLSVYWYQQSLDQGLQFLIQYYNGEERAKGNILERFSAQQFPDLHSELNLSSLELGDSALYFCASSTEIGSPLHFGNGTRLTVT.